This TCR beta chain was sequenced in a study of shared clonotypes between healthy human individuals. Study outcomes and limitations: Across several donors, naive CD4 shared around 5.3%, naive CD8 over 3%, memory CD4 over 2%, memory CD8 under 0.5%.

Per the authors' pipeline: With immunoSEQ giving junction-only sequences and no quality scores, filtering differed. Data came from immunoSEQ multiplex PCR; TCRdb stores just in-frame clones and leaves some out. That table supplies the V and J calls and clone size; D and trimming were determined from the DNA. Of around 990,000 clones listed, about 80% were seen once; the top ten hold roughly 0.82%. Germline values: CDR1 MDHEN, CDR2 SYDVKM. The CDR3 covers 16 residues. Germline trimming cut 6 bases from V and 4 bases from J; bases unmatched to any gene: 14. Comment on this clone: The antigen is unknown.

The source material was memory CD4+ T cells from PBMCs. Subset noted: CD45RA-negative fraction. This receptor was obtained from a man aged 18 to 30 in good health. Some clones in this sample may be carry-over from other donors' samples. The chain employs TRBV28 and TRBJ1-2; 7 bases match TRBD1. The CDR3 protein is CASSPVPGQASYGYTF. CDR3 nucleotide sequence: TGTGCCAGCAGCCCTGTCCCCGGACAGGCGAGCTATGGCTACACCTTC.